Each of the 24 T cell receptor beta chains below was sequenced from the same sample in a study of blood T cell repertoires in COVID-19. The table came from immunoSEQ multiplex PCR; TCRdb's copy has only in-frame clones and leaves some out. The sample holds almost 400,000 clones; approximately 88% are singletons and the top ten take 0.9% to 1%. Material for sequencing was PBMCs or T cells enriched from blood (not recorded which). These receptors all come from a woman aged 25-40 years with acute COVID-19.

Only one count was recorded for this clone. The chain recombines TRBV7-8 with TRBJ1-2; the match to TRBD1 covers 7 bases. Losses at the gene ends were 5 bases for V and 0 bases for J; bases not matched to a gene: 6. Germline-derived CDR1 and CDR2 are SGHVS and FQNEAQ. CDR3 length: 15 residues. CDR3 amino acids: CASSRGTASNYGYTF. CDR3 coding DNA: TGTGCCAGCAGCCGGGGGACAGCGTCTAACTATGGCTACACCTTC.

Only one count was recorded for this clone. The chain uses TRBV7-2 and TRBJ2-1; 7 bases agree with TRBD1. The germline V gene encodes CDR1 SGHTA and CDR2 FQGNSA. V trimming: 1 base; J trimming: 0 bases; junction bases outside the gene matches: 3. This CDR3 has 16 residues. CDR3: CASSLVGGRSYNEQFF. The CDR3 DNA follows: TGTGCCAGCAGCTTAGTAGGGGGCCGCTCCTACAATGAGCAGTTCTTC.

The CDR3, as DNA: TGTGCCAGCAGCTCCACAGGGGGAGATACGCAGTATTTT. Protein sequence: CASSSTGGDTQYF. The V call is TRBV7-2, the J call TRBJ2-3; TRBD1 matches 8 bases. Looked up from germline, CDR1 is SGHTA and CDR2 is FQGNSA. This CDR3 comprises 13 residues. The V segment lost 4 bases and the J segment 5 bases; nucleotides outside the gene matches: 2.

This clone occurred once. CDR3 region: CASSPLQGPSSGNTIYF. The CDR3 DNA reads TGTGCCAGCTCACCGCTGCAGGGTCCCAGCTCTGGAAACACCATATATTTT. The chain couples TRBV18 to TRBJ1-3; perhaps TRBD1 as D (5 bases). From germline, CDR1 is KGHSH and CDR2 LQKENI. V was clipped by 3 bases and J by 0 bases, with 15 bases between them. The CDR3 is 17 residues long.

The chain employs TRBV18 and TRBJ2-3; no definite D call. The germline gives CDR1 KGHSH, CDR2 LQKENI. The CDR3 spans 16 residues. V lost 3 bases and J lost 2, with 15 bases in between. As DNA, the CDR3 is TGTGCCAGCTCACCTGGAGAGCTACCTCCCACAGATACGCAGTATTTT. The encoded protein is CASSPGELPPTDTQYF.

The J gene is TRBJ1-6, the V gene TRBV9; TRBD1 matches 8 bases. CDR1 SGDLS and CDR2 YYNGEE come from the germline V gene. The CDR3 length is 15 residues. V lost 3 bases, J lost 7 bases, and 6 bases stayed unmatched. Written as DNA, the CDR3 is TGTGCCAGCAGCGCAGGACAGGGCGGCAATTCACCCCTCCACTTT. Its protein product is CASSAGQGGNSPLHF.

J is TRBJ2-7 and V is TRBV7-8, with TRBD1 as a possible D gene (5 bases). Germline assignment: CDR1 SGHVS and CDR2 FQNEAQ. This CDR3 contains 14 residues. V lost 6 bases and J lost 2, with 14 bases in between. This CDR3 reads CASRRRQGTYEQYF. Written as DNA, the CDR3 is TGTGCCAGCAGGAGACGGCAGGGCACCTACGAGCAGTACTTC.

For the CDR3, the DNA is TGTGCCAGCAGCCGAAAGAAGAGCCCCGGGACAGGAACCTACGAGCAGTACTTC. Translating it yields CASSRKKSPGTGTYEQYF. The chain recombines TRBV27 with TRBJ2-7; 8 positions agree with TRBD1. V shed 6 bases and J 2 bases; nucleotides not matched to a gene: 18. The CDR3 extends over 18 amino acids. Germline CDR1 MNHEY, CDR2 SMNVEV (reference sequence).

The chain combines TRBV25-1 with TRBJ2-2; D gene ambiguous. Trimming took off 3 bases at V and 0 bases at J, with 8 bases between the two ends. The CDR3 covers 15 residues. Germline V gives CDR1 MGHDK, CDR2 SYGVNS. CDR3 amino acids: CASSDLRANTGELFF. The CDR3 DNA is TGTGCCAGCAGTGACCTAAGAGCGAACACCGGGGAGCTGTTTTTT.

The rearrangement joins TRBV11-2 to TRBJ1-1; D unclear. Germline values: CDR1 SGHAT, CDR2 FQNNGV. The CDR3 has 10 residues. With 10 bases removed from V and 11 bases from J, the gap between germline ends came to 14 bases. The CDR3 nucleotides are TGTGCCACCAGTCCCGACGGGGCTTTCTTT. Translating it yields CATSPDGAFF.

The chain joins TRBV4-1 to TRBJ1-1; the match to TRBD1 covers 7 bases. V shed 4 bases, J shed 1 base, and the junction held 9 bases outside the gene matches. Germline assignment: CDR1 MGHRA and CDR2 YSYEKL. This CDR3 has 16 residues. The CDR3, as DNA: TGCGCCAGCAGCCGATGGGTAACAGGGGCGAACACTGAAGCTTTCTTT. This sequence encodes CASSRWVTGANTEAFF.

The J gene is TRBJ1-1, the V gene TRBV19, with 10 bases that match TRBD1. V shed 3 bases and J 1 base; nucleotides not matched to a gene: 14. Per the germline V gene, CDR1 is LNHDA and CDR2 is SQIVND (reference sequence). The CDR3 covers 19 residues. The CDR3 reads CASSIMGSTGGARNTEAFF. CDR3 bases: TGTGCCAGTAGTATTATGGGGTCGACAGGGGGCGCTCGGAACACTGAAGCTTTCTTT.

The chain carries TRBV19 and TRBJ1-1, with D hard to call. V dropped 10 bases and J dropped 1 base, with 13 bases sitting between them. The CDR3 covers 13 residues. CDR1 and CDR2 from the germline V gene are LNHDA and SQIVND (reference sequence). CDR3: CATSWSGNTEAFF. The CDR3 bases are TGTGCCACTTCGTGGTCGGGGAACACTGAAGCTTTCTTT.

The gene calls are TRBV27 and TRBJ1-2, with 9 positions matching TRBD1. The germline V gene encodes CDR1 MNHEY and CDR2 SMNVEV (reference sequence). CDR3 length: 15 amino acids. J lost 4 bases, V lost 1 base, and 4 bases had no gene match. The CDR3 is CASSLFLGQGYGYTF. CDR3 DNA sequence: TGTGCCAGCAGTTTATTCTTGGGACAGGGCTATGGCTACACCTTC.

CDR3 amino acids: CASSQTSGTANYGYTF. CDR3 coding DNA: TGTGCCAGCAGCCAAACGTCCGGGACAGCCAACTATGGCTACACCTTC. The chain carries TRBV14 and TRBJ1-2, with TRBD1 identical over 7 bases. The CDR3 is made up of 16 amino acids. The V and J ends lost 2 bases and 2 bases, in that order; junction bases with no gene match: 8. Germline V gene sequence: CDR1 SGHDN, CDR2 FVKESK.

This clone is a singleton in its sample. This chain joins TRBV6-5 and TRBJ2-2, with D perhaps matching TRBD1 (6 bases). Trimming removed 6 bases at V and 4 bases at J, with 12 bases between. The CDR3 extends over 14 amino acids. Germline V CDR1 and CDR2: MNHEY, SVGAGI. The CDR3 DNA reads as TGTGCCAGCAGCCCACAGGGAATCACCGGGGAGCTGTTTTTT. Translated: CASSPQGITGELFF.

The chain is built from TRBV7-9 and TRBJ2-7; D is unresolved. Trimming left V 5 bases short and J 5 bases short, with 13 bases between. CDR3 length equals 13 residues. From germline, CDR1 is SEHNR and CDR2 FQNEAQ (reference sequence). CDR3 DNA sequence: TGTGCCAGCAGCCCGAGGTACACGGACGAGCAGTACTTC. It yields the protein CASSPRYTDEQYF.

This rearrangement joins TRBV5-1 to TRBJ2-3; 9 bases are a match to TRBD2. This CDR3 has 16 amino acids. V lost 3 bases, J lost 0 bases, and 5 bases stayed unmatched. The germline V gene encodes CDR1 SGHRS and CDR2 YFSETQ. CDR3 loop: CASSSLGTSSTDTQYF. The CDR3 region has the DNA TGCGCCAGCAGCTCCCTGGGGACTAGCAGCACAGATACGCAGTATTTT.

The V call is TRBV2, the J call TRBJ2-1; 13 bases match TRBD2. The CDR3 has 15 amino acids. Germline trimming cut 5 bases from V and 10 bases from J; bases unmatched to any gene: 8. Germline V gene sequence: CDR1 SNHLY, CDR2 FYNNEI. DNA for the CDR3: TGTGCCAGCAGTATAACTAGCGGGGGGGCAGGGGAGCAGTTCTTC. It encodes CASSITSGGAGEQFF.

This clone was counted once. The chain employs TRBV19 and TRBJ1-6; 8 bases are a match to TRBD1. Losses at the gene ends were 3 bases for V and 6 bases for J; bases not matched to a gene: 4. CDR1 is LNHDA, CDR2 SQIVND, per germline (reference sequence). The CDR3 spans 15 residues. This CDR3 is CASSIGQGGNSPLHF. DNA of the CDR3: TGTGCCAGTAGTATCGGACAGGGCGGTAATTCACCCCTCCACTTT.

The CDR3 is CASMGGAGNTEAFF. Here the CDR3 DNA reads TGTGCCAGTATGGGGGGGGCAGGGAACACTGAAGCTTTCTTT. The V gene is TRBV19, the J gene TRBJ1-1, with D possibly matching TRBD1 (6 bases). This CDR3 comprises 14 residues. From germline, CDR1 is LNHDA and CDR2 SQIVND (reference sequence). Between the trimmed V and J ends, which lost 7 bases and 1 base, there was a span of 13 bases.

The rearrangement links TRBV14 to TRBJ2-2; the D gene is possibly TRBD2 (5 bases). The length of the CDR3 is 16 residues. Germline loops: CDR1 SGHDN, CDR2 FVKESK. Trimming shortened V by 1 base and J by 1 base, and 10 bases separated the two germline ends. CDR3 residues: CASSQGLAKNTGELFF. CDR3 in DNA: TGTGCCAGCAGCCAAGGGCTAGCTAAGAACACCGGGGAGCTGTTTTTT.

Details on this clone: The same CDR3 can be traced to other DNA sequences in this sample. The chain uses TRBV27 and TRBJ2-7; D unresolved. The germline gives CDR1 MNHEY, CDR2 SMNVEV (reference sequence). The CDR3 is 13 residues long. The ends were cut back, 2 bases at V and 2 bases at J, with 7 bases in the middle. The CDR3 region has the DNA TGTGCCAGCAGTTTACGGTTCCCCTACGAGCAGTACTTC. Translation: CASSLRFPYEQYF.

V usage is TRBV20-1 and J usage is TRBJ2-7; D is possibly TRBD1 (6 bases). CDR3 length: 14 residues. V gave up 6 bases and J gave up 0 bases, with 15 bases separating them. The germline CDR1 and CDR2 sequences are DFQATT and SNEGSKA (reference sequence). The CDR3 DNA sequence: TGCAGTGCCAGTTTGGGGGCAGTCTCCTACGAGCAGTACTTC. It translates to CSASLGAVSYEQYF.